Below are 27 T cell receptor beta chains sequenced from a single sample in a study of cytomegalovirus exposure and HLA in healthy donors. The assay was immunoSEQ multiplex PCR, and TCRdb's table has in-frame clones only and misses some. The sample records approximately 270,000 clones, 90% being singletons. Sequencing used PBMCs. All receptors derive from a woman between 18 and 29 years old in good health and CMV-seronegative.

J is TRBJ2-2 and V is TRBV7-9; no reliable D call. The CDR3 length is 14 residues. The V gene lost 1 base and the J gene lost 4 bases, with 7 bases spanning the gap. Germline lookup yields CDR1 SEHNR and CDR2 FQNEAQ (reference sequence). The CDR3 DNA sequence: TGTGCCAGCAGCTTAGGTGTCAGCACCGGGGAGCTGTTTTTT. It codes for CASSLGVSTGELFF.

This clone occurred once. This sequence joins TRBV4-3 and TRBJ2-1; TRBD2 aligns across 13 bases. The V gene's germline CDR1 is LGHNA and CDR2 YSLEER. The CDR3 length is 17 residues. Germline trimming cut 0 bases from V and 4 bases from J; bases unmatched to any gene: 3. Written as DNA, the CDR3 is TGCGCCAGCAGCCAAGATCGACTAGCGGGGGGATACAATGAGCAGTTCTTC. This codes for CASSQDRLAGGYNEQFF.

The V gene is TRBV7-2, the J gene TRBJ1-4; no firm D call. This CDR3 has 15 amino acids. Germline values: CDR1 SGHTA, CDR2 FQGNSA. Trimming removed 0 bases at V and 5 bases at J, with 10 bases between. In nucleotides, the CDR3 is TGTGCCAGCAGCTTAGCGCTGGGAGGGAATGAAAAACTGTTTTTT. This encodes CASSLALGGNEKLFF. Drawing the rest from reference TRBV7-2 and TRBJ1-4, the complete variable domain is GAGVSQSPSNKVTEKGKDVELRCDPISGHTALYWYRQSLGQGLEFLIYFQGNSAPDKSGLPSDRFSAERTGGSVSTLTIQRTQQEDSAVYLCASSLALGGNEKLFFGSGTQLSVL.

V is TRBV6-5 and J is TRBJ2-1; possibly TRBD2 for D (6 bases). V was trimmed by 10 bases and J by 5 bases, leaving 15 bases between them. The CDR3 sequence is 13 residues long. CDR1 and CDR2 from the germline V gene are MNHEY and SVGAGI. This CDR3 is CATFTGVNNEQFF. In DNA, the CDR3 is TGTGCCACCTTTACGGGGGTAAACAATGAGCAGTTCTTC.

This clone was observed a handful of times. This chain connects TRBV28 to TRBJ1-5; TRBD1 is a possible D gene (5 bases). This CDR3 is built from 13 residues. The germline V gene has CDR1 MDHEN and CDR2 SYDVKM. V gave up 8 bases and J gave up 4 bases, with 12 bases separating them. The CDR3: CASHLQGNQPQHF. CDR3 DNA sequence: TGTGCCAGCCACCTCCAGGGTAATCAGCCCCAGCATTTT. The complete variable domain, with remaining parts taken from reference TRBV28 and TRBJ1-5, reads DVKVTQSSRYLVKRTGEKVFLECVQDMDHENMFWYRQDPGLGLRLIYFSYDVKMKEKGDIPEGYSVSREKKERFSLILESASTNQTSMYLCASHLQGNQPQHFGDGTRLSIL.

V gene TRBV7-6 combines with J gene TRBJ2-1; 9 bases are shared with TRBD2. The CDR3 length is 16 residues. CDR1 SGHVS and CDR2 FNYEAQ come from the germline V gene. Trimming removed 4 bases from V and 2 bases from J; junction bases left unmatched: 6. The CDR3 reads CASSSLAGSPYNEQFF. In DNA, the CDR3 is TGTGCCAGCAGCTCCCTAGCGGGGAGTCCCTACAATGAGCAGTTCTTC.

On this clone: Other DNA sequences within the sample encode an identical CDR3. The chain links TRBV7-6 to TRBJ2-7; D remains ambiguous. Per the germline V gene, CDR1 is SGHVS and CDR2 is FNYEAQ. Trimming removed 1 base at V and 3 bases at J, with 7 bases between. The CDR3 is 13 residues long. The CDR3, as DNA: TGTGCCAGCAGCTTAGGGCCCAACTACGAGCAGTACTTC. Amino acid sequence: CASSLGPNYEQYF.

The chain employs TRBV7-9 and TRBJ2-7, with TRBD1 matching 7 bases. V dropped 3 bases and J dropped 2; count of bases not matched to a gene: 1. CDR3 length: 13 residues. Germline-derived CDR1 and CDR2 are SEHNR and FQNEAQ (reference sequence). CDR3 loop: CASSLGTAYEQYV. The CDR3 DNA is TGTGCCAGCAGCTTGGGGACAGCCTACGAGCAGTACGTC.

The J gene is TRBJ1-5, the V gene TRBV30; 7 nucleotides match TRBD1. V was clipped by 5 bases and J by 7 bases; unmatched bases: 11. Germline assignment: CDR1 GTSNPN and CDR2 SVGIG (reference sequence). The CDR3 is made up of 14 amino acids. The CDR3 DNA reads TGTGCCTGGGCGAGACAGGGAGTAGGCCAGCCCCAGCATTTT. Translating it yields CAWARQGVGQPQHF. The whole variable domain, filled in from reference TRBV30 and TRBJ1-5, reads SQTIHQWPATLVQPVGSPLSLECTVEGTSNPNLYWYRQAAGRGLQLLFYSVGIGQISSEVPQNLSASRPQDRQFILSSKKLLLSDSGFYLCAWARQGVGQPQHFGDGTRLSIL.

The rearrangement joins TRBV28 to TRBJ1-2, with 8 bases fitting TRBD1. This CDR3 is built from 14 residues. J lost 4 bases, V lost 4 bases, and 5 bases had no gene match. Germline values: CDR1 MDHEN, CDR2 SYDVKM. The CDR3 DNA reads as TGTGCCAGCAGTTCATACAGGGGGGTCTATGGCTACACCTTC. Protein: CASSSYRGVYGYTF.

The J gene is TRBJ1-2, the V gene TRBV6-5; unclear D gene. The CDR3 spans 13 residues. V shed 2 bases and J shed 3 bases, with 7 bases lying between them. Germline CDR1 MNHEY, CDR2 SVGAGI. The CDR3 DNA is TGTGCCAGCAGTTACGGTGAGGACTATGGCTACACCTTC. Encoded protein: CASSYGEDYGYTF.

This chain uses TRBV6-5 with TRBJ2-7; the D gene is possibly TRBD1 (6 bases). Trimming pared 2 bases from V and 5 bases from J, leaving 10 bases between. This CDR3 contains 13 residues. CDR1 MNHEY and CDR2 SVGAGI come from the germline V gene. CDR3 DNA: TGTGCCAGCAGTTACGGTGACAGGAACGAGCAGTACTTC. Translating gives CASSYGDRNEQYF.

This CDR3 reads CASSEPGHSYEQYV. The CDR3 DNA follows: TGTGCCAGCAGTGAACCGGGACACTCCTACGAGCAGTACGTC. The chain has TRBV6-1 and TRBJ2-7, with a possible D match to TRBD1 (6 bases). Germline loops: CDR1 MNHNS, CDR2 SASEGT. The CDR3 extends over 14 amino acids. V dropped 2 bases and J dropped 0 bases, with 8 bases sitting between them.

This clone showed up just once. The chain links TRBV6-6 to TRBJ1-1; D gene unclear. The CDR3 length is 14 residues. Deletions cut 0 bases from V and 8 bases from J, with 13 bases between. The V gene's germline CDR1 is MNHNY and CDR2 SVGAGI (reference sequence). The chain's CDR3 is CASSYSRLGQEAFF. CDR3 in DNA: TGTGCCAGCAGTTACTCGAGGCTGGGTCAGGAAGCTTTCTTT.

The chain joins TRBV7-8 to TRBJ1-2; TRBD1 matches 7 bases. CDR1 and CDR2 from the germline V gene are SGHVS and FQNEAQ. V was pared by 1 base and J by 8 bases, with 10 bases of the junction left unmatched. This CDR3 has 15 residues. This CDR3 reads CASSLVGGRDSGYTF. In DNA, the CDR3 is TGTGCCAGCAGCTTAGTGGGAGGAAGGGACAGCGGCTACACCTTC.

This chain connects TRBV5-4 to TRBJ1-1; D is ambiguous. Trimming took off 5 bases at V and 8 bases at J, with 10 bases between the two ends. The CDR3 extends over 11 amino acids. Germline V CDR1 and CDR2: SGHNT, YYREEE (reference sequence). Written as DNA, the CDR3 is TGTGCCAGCAGTGACCAGGCCGAAGCTTTCTTT. Its translation is CASSDQAEAFF.

V is TRBV7-8 and J is TRBJ2-1, with 14 bases aligning to TRBD2. This CDR3 is built from 19 residues. V lost 1 base and J lost 3; bases outside the gene matches: 8. Germline V gene sequence: CDR1 SGHVS, CDR2 FQNEAQ. CDR3 nucleotides: TGTGCCAGCAGCTTAGGACTAGCGGGGGGGCCCCGCGGCTACAATGAGCAGTTCTTC. Protein sequence: CASSLGLAGGPRGYNEQFF.

The CDR3 loop is CASSSTADRITEAFF. DNA for the CDR3: TGTGCCAGCAGCTCCACCGCGGATAGGATCACTGAAGCTTTCTTT. This chain links TRBV7-9 with TRBJ1-1; D gene uncertain. Germline loops: CDR1 SEHNR, CDR2 FQNEAQ (reference sequence). The CDR3 has 15 residues. The V gene lost 4 bases and the J gene lost 4 bases, with 16 bases spanning the gap.

The rearrangement links TRBV27 to TRBJ1-2; TRBD1 might be the D (5 bases). Germline loops: CDR1 MNHEY, CDR2 SMNVEV (reference sequence). The ends were cut back, 0 bases at V and 4 bases at J, with 12 bases in the middle. The CDR3 totals 15 residues. In DNA, the CDR3 is TGTGCCAGCAGTTTATCGGGGGGGTCAGGCTATGGCTACACCTTC. It translates to CASSLSGGSGYGYTF.

The chain couples TRBV9 to TRBJ1-1; D is uncertain. V lost 0 bases and J 2 bases, leaving 2 bases between the germline ends. Germline CDR1 is SGDLS and CDR2 is YYNGEE. This CDR3 comprises 12 residues. In nucleotides, the CDR3 is TGTGCCAGCAGCGTAGTAAACACTGAAGCTTTCTTT. Protein sequence: CASSVVNTEAFF.

In DNA, the CDR3 is TGTGCCAGCAGCGCGGGACAGACTAACCTTCAAGAGACCCAGTACTTC. The encoded protein is CASSAGQTNLQETQYF. V and J are TRBV9 and TRBJ2-5; the match to TRBD1 covers 7 bases. V shed 3 bases and J 2 bases; nucleotides not matched to a gene: 10. CDR1 is SGDLS, CDR2 YYNGEE, per germline. The CDR3 runs 16 residues.

This chain joins TRBV4-3 and TRBJ1-3, with D possibly TRBD1 on 6 matching bases. V shed 4 bases and J shed 1 base, with 17 bases lying between them. This CDR3 is built from 17 residues. The germline V gene has CDR1 LGHNA and CDR2 YSLEER. The chain's CDR3 is CASSPAGQPTSGNTIYF. In DNA, the CDR3 is TGCGCCAGCAGCCCGGCAGGACAGCCAACTTCTGGAAACACCATATATTTT.

The CDR3 is CASSIVRDFPSYNEQFF. CDR3 DNA sequence: TGTGCCAGTAGTATAGTCCGGGACTTCCCCTCCTACAATGAGCAGTTCTTC. The rearrangement joins TRBV19 to TRBJ2-1; tentative D call: TRBD2 (6 bases). Germline V CDR1 and CDR2: LNHDA, SQIVND (reference sequence). CDR3 length equals 17 residues. Trimming left V 1 base short and J 0 bases short, with 13 bases between.

The CDR3, as DNA: TGTGCCAGCAGCCCTGACACAGACAATGAGCAGTTCTTC. Amino acid sequence: CASSPDTDNEQFF. This rearrangement joins TRBV9 to TRBJ2-1; D unresolved. The CDR3 contains 13 residues. The germline V gene has CDR1 SGDLS and CDR2 YYNGEE. V was pared by 4 bases and J by 5 bases, with 10 bases between.

The gene calls are TRBV28 and TRBJ1-1; 9 bases fit TRBD1. V lost 7 bases, J lost 4 bases, and 10 bases stayed unmatched. Germline loops: CDR1 MDHEN, CDR2 SYDVKM. The CDR3 length is 15 residues. CDR3 region: CASTQNRGRRTEAFF. CDR3 sequence (DNA): TGTGCCAGCACCCAAAACAGGGGGCGGCGCACTGAAGCTTTCTTT.

This clone occurred once. V gene TRBV5-4 combines with J gene TRBJ2-3; D unclear. Germline CDR1 reads SGHNT; CDR2 reads YYREEE (reference sequence). The CDR3 is 12 residues long. V was trimmed by 5 bases and J by 5 bases, leaving 9 bases between them. The CDR3 nucleotides are TGTGCCAGCAGTTTAAGCCTAGATACGCAGTATTTT. Its translation is CASSLSLDTQYF.

The CDR3 protein is CASSDWGVSLQETQYF. The CDR3 DNA reads as TGTGCCAGCAGTGATTGGGGGGTTTCCCTCCAAGAGACCCAGTACTTC. V gene TRBV6-1 combines with J gene TRBJ2-5; D possibly corresponds to TRBD2 (6 bases). Germline CDR1 reads MNHNS; CDR2 reads SASEGT. The CDR3 consists of 16 residues. The V end was cut by 3 bases, the J end by 1 base, with 15 bases between.